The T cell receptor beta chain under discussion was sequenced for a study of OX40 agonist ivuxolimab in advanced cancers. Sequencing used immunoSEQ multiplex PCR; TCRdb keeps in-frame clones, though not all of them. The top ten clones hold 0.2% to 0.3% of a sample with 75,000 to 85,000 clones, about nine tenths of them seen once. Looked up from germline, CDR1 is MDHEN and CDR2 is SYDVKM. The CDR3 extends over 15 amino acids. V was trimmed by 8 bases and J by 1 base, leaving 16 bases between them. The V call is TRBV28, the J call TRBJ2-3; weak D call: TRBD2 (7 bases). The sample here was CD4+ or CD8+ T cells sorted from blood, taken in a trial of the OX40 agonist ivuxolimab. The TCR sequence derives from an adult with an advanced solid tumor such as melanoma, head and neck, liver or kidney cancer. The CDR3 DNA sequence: TGTGCCAGCGTGGGGGGGCCCAGCGGCACAGATACGCAGTATTTT. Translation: CASVGGPSGTDTQYF.